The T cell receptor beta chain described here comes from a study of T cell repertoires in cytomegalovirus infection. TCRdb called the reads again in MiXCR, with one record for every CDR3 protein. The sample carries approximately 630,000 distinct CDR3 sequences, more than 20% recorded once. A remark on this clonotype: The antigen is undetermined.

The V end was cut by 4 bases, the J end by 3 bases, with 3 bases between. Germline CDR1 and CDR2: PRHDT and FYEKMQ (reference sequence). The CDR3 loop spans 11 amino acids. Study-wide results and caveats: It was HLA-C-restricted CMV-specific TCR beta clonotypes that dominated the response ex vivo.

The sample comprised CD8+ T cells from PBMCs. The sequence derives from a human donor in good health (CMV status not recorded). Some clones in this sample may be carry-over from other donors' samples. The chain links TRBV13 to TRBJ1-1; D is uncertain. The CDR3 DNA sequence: TGTGCCAGCAGCTGGGACACTGAAGCTTTCTTT. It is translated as CASSWDTEAFF.